These 30 T cell receptor beta chains came from one sample sequenced in a study of blood T cell repertoires in COVID-19. Here immunoSEQ multiplex PCR was the method, and the copy in TCRdb shows in-frame clones only, minus some. The table has some 250,000 clones, roughly 83% seen once. Material for sequencing was peripheral blood. These receptors were taken from an older man with acute or convalescent COVID-19.

The rearrangement links TRBV28 to TRBJ2-3; D is possibly TRBD2 (6 bases). The germline V gene has CDR1 MDHEN and CDR2 SYDVKM. V lost 7 bases, J lost 5 bases, and 10 bases lay in between. This CDR3 contains 12 residues. CDR3 region: CASTGSGDTQYF. The CDR3 bases are TGTGCCAGCACCGGGAGTGGAGATACGCAGTATTTT.

The rearrangement uses TRBV27 and TRBJ1-5, with 12 bases identical to TRBD1. The CDR3 has 17 residues. The V and J ends lost 5 bases and 1 base, in that order; junction bases with no gene match: 6. Germline-derived CDR1 and CDR2 are MNHEY and SMNVEV (reference sequence). Written as DNA, the CDR3 is TGTGCCAGCAGTCCGGGGACAGGGGGCGCCAGCAATCAGCCCCAGCATTTT. Protein product: CASSPGTGGASNQPQHF.

V and J are TRBV4-1 and TRBJ1-3, with D hard to call. V was clipped by 1 base and J by 4 bases, with 11 bases between them. CDR3 length: 15 amino acids. Looked up from germline, CDR1 is MGHRA and CDR2 is YSYEKL. CDR3 sequence: CASSQGRSIGNTIYF. The DNA of the CDR3 is TGCGCCAGCAGCCAAGGTCGGAGCATCGGAAACACCATATATTTT.

The rearrangement joins TRBV5-5 to TRBJ1-2; maybe TRBD1 (6 bases). The CDR3 totals 14 residues. Between the trimmed V and J ends, which lost 3 bases and 1 base, there was a span of 10 bases. CDR1 SGHKS and CDR2 YYEKEE come from the germline V gene (reference sequence). The CDR3 loop reads CASSSWTVNYGYTF. The CDR3 coding sequence is TGTGCCAGCAGCTCGTGGACAGTTAACTATGGCTACACCTTC. Full variable domain (rest looked up from reference TRBV5-5 and TRBJ1-2): DAGVTQSPTHLIKTRGQQVTLRCSPISGHKSVSWYQQVLGQGPQFIFQYYEKEERGRGNFPDRFSARQFPNYSSELNVNALLLGDSALYLCASSSWTVNYGYTFGSGTRLTVV.

The chain recombines TRBV7-8 with TRBJ1-1, with D tentatively TRBD1 (6 bases). V shed 5 bases and J shed 11 bases, with 15 bases lying between them. In germline, CDR1 is SGHVS, CDR2 FQNEAQ. The CDR3 contains 12 residues. CDR3 bases: TGTGCCAGCAGCCCCCCTCAGGGGCGCGCTTTCTTT. Amino acids: CASSPPQGRAFF.

The rearrangement joins TRBV6-6 to TRBJ2-7; D may be TRBD1 (6 bases). The germline CDR1 and CDR2 sequences are MNHNY and SVGAGI (reference sequence). V was shortened by 2 bases and J by 9 bases, with 23 bases between the two germline ends. The CDR3 loop spans 16 amino acids. The CDR3 is CASSYPLQGPNWGQYF. In DNA form, the CDR3 reads TGTGCCAGCAGTTACCCCCTTCAGGGGCCTAACTGGGGGCAGTACTTC.

The chain links TRBV18 to TRBJ1-2; D is perhaps TRBD1 (6 bases). Trimming removed 6 bases from V and 3 bases from J, with 17 bases in between. CDR3 length: 15 residues. The V gene's germline CDR1 is KGHSH and CDR2 LQKENI. The CDR3 bases are TGTGCCAGCTCCCTGACACAGGGTACTGACTATGGCTACACCTTC. It is translated as CASSLTQGTDYGYTF.

This clone has only one observation. This rearrangement joins TRBV28 to TRBJ1-4; D call uncertain. V shed 5 bases and J shed 3 bases, with 16 bases lying between them. The germline V gene encodes CDR1 MDHEN and CDR2 SYDVKM. CDR3 size: 16 residues. The CDR3 DNA reads as TGTGCCAGCAGTCTAAAATATAACCAAGCTAATGAAAAACTGTTTTTT. Translation: CASSLKYNQANEKLFF.

The rearrangement links TRBV6-5 to TRBJ1-6; 9 bases fit TRBD1. CDR1 is MNHEY, CDR2 SVGAGI, per germline. V trimming: 7 bases; J trimming: 1 base; junction bases outside the gene matches: 2. CDR3 length: 15 residues. CDR3: CASKQGASYNSPLHF. The CDR3 DNA reads as TGTGCCAGCAAACAGGGGGCTTCCTATAATTCACCCCTCCACTTT.

The chain links TRBV18 to TRBJ2-1; D is unresolved. There are 14 residues in the CDR3. Trimming left V 2 bases short and J 2 bases short, with 7 bases between. Germline CDR1 reads KGHSH; CDR2 reads LQKENI. Here the CDR3 reads CASSPDQAYNEQFF. Here the CDR3 DNA reads TGTGCCAGCTCACCAGACCAGGCCTACAATGAGCAGTTCTTC.

A note on this clone: This sample includes further DNA sequences coding for the same CDR3. The rearrangement links TRBV3-1 (or the pseudogene TRBV3-2) to TRBJ2-7; 10 positions agree with TRBD1. Germline CDR1 LGHDT, CDR2 YNNKEL (reference sequence). The CDR3 contains 15 residues. With V trimmed by 8 bases and J by 10 bases, 17 bases remained unmatched. Written as DNA, the CDR3 is TGTGCCAGCGATAGGGGACAGGGGCCCTCGGGGGAACAGTACTTC. Its protein product is CASDRGQGPSGEQYF.

The chain joins TRBV19 to TRBJ1-2; D ambiguous. The V end was cut by 0 bases, the J end by 7 bases, with 6 bases between. Germline V CDR1 and CDR2: LNHDA, SQIVND (reference sequence). The CDR3 has 12 amino acids. Written as DNA, the CDR3 is TGTGCCAGTAGTATAGATACTGGTGGCTACACCTTC. Protein: CASSIDTGGYTF.

The chain carries TRBV2 and TRBJ1-2; TRBD1 matches at 11 bases. CDR1 and CDR2 from the germline V gene are SNHLY and FYNNEI. The CDR3 is 15 residues long. Trimming cost V 7 bases and J 2 bases; bases outside gene matches: 6. CDR3 nucleotide sequence: TGTGCCAGCAATAAGGACAGGGGGCAAAACTATGGCTACACCTTC. Residues: CASNKDRGQNYGYTF.

The rearrangement uses TRBV5-1 and TRBJ1-1; tentatively, D is TRBD1 (5 bases). CDR1 is SGHRS, CDR2 YFSETQ, per germline. Deletions cut 3 bases from V and 7 bases from J, with 16 bases between. This CDR3 is 14 amino acids long. Written as DNA, the CDR3 is TGCGCCAGCAGCTCCGGGACGGGAGACTTTGAAGCTTTCTTT. Encoded protein: CASSSGTGDFEAFF.

The chain links TRBV28 to TRBJ1-1, with 7 bases matching TRBD1. The length of the CDR3 is 14 residues. V trimming: 7 bases; J trimming: 0 bases; junction bases outside the gene matches: 5. Looked up from germline, CDR1 is MDHEN and CDR2 is SYDVKM. The CDR3 reads CASTPGQLNTEAFF. DNA of the CDR3: TGTGCCAGCACCCCGGGACAGCTGAACACTGAAGCTTTCTTT.

The V call is TRBV6-5, the J call TRBJ2-7; the D gene is possibly TRBD1 (5 bases). The germline V and J ends were trimmed by 7 bases and 4 bases, with 11 bases remaining between them. The CDR3 length is 12 residues. Per the germline V gene, CDR1 is MNHEY and CDR2 is SVGAGI. In nucleotides, the CDR3 is TGTGCCAGCAAGCCAGGGATATACGAGCAGTACTTC. Protein: CASKPGIYEQYF.

The gene calls are TRBV9 and TRBJ1-6; D perhaps matches TRBD1 (6 bases). V dropped 0 bases and J dropped 9 bases, with 19 bases sitting between them. CDR1 is SGDLS and CDR2 is YYNGEE in the germline V gene. This CDR3 is built from 17 residues. The CDR3 reads CASSVDKLAGDFSPLHF. The CDR3 DNA reads as TGTGCCAGCAGCGTAGATAAGTTGGCAGGGGATTTTTCACCCCTCCACTTT.

In this sample, this clone turned up a few times. The V call is TRBV20-1, the J call TRBJ1-6; TRBD1 agrees at 7 bases. The CDR3 has 11 residues. Germline V CDR1 and CDR2: DFQATT, SNEGSKA (reference sequence). The V segment lost 5 bases and the J segment 9 bases; nucleotides outside the gene matches: 1. This CDR3 is CSAAGGSPLHF. The CDR3 region has the DNA TGCAGTGCTGCAGGGGGTTCACCCCTCCACTTT.

The chain carries TRBV28 and TRBJ1-4; no clear D gene. The germline V gene encodes CDR1 MDHEN and CDR2 SYDVKM. CDR3 length: 16 amino acids. Trimming took off 3 bases at V and 7 bases at J, with 18 bases between the two ends. The DNA for the CDR3 is TGTGCCAGCAGTTTCTCAACCCCCGGACGGGGTGAAAAACTGTTTTTT. Protein: CASSFSTPGRGEKLFF.

The CDR3 DNA reads TGTGCCAGCAGTCCTTTTGGCGGCTACACCTTC. This codes for CASSPFGGYTF. This chain joins TRBV28 and TRBJ1-2; D not resolved. Trimming shortened V by 5 bases and J by 8 bases, and 9 bases separated the two germline ends. The CDR3 runs to 11 residues. Germline CDR1 MDHEN, CDR2 SYDVKM.

J is TRBJ2-7 and V is TRBV27, with 8 bases fitting TRBD1. This CDR3 comprises 15 residues. J was trimmed by 4 bases and V by 4 bases; bases with no gene match: 9. CDR1 MNHEY and CDR2 SMNVEV come from the germline V gene (reference sequence). The CDR3 reads CASSSVRQGAYEQYF. As DNA, the CDR3 is TGTGCCAGCAGTTCCGTGCGTCAGGGGGCATACGAGCAGTACTTC.

The rearrangement joins TRBV24-1 to TRBJ1-5, with TRBD1 identical over 8 bases. This CDR3 spans 14 amino acids. The V gene's germline CDR1 is KGHDR and CDR2 SFDVKD. V gave up 10 bases and J gave up 4 bases; unmatched junction bases: 8. The CDR3: CATQQGGPNQPQHF. The DNA of the CDR3 is TGTGCCACGCAACAGGGGGGCCCTAATCAGCCCCAGCATTTT.

The V and J genes are TRBV11-2 and TRBJ2-3; TRBD2 agrees at 7 bases. Trimming took 1 base from V and 4 from J; bases not matched to a gene: 5. Germline V gives CDR1 SGHAT, CDR2 FQNNGV. The CDR3 extends over 15 amino acids. Here the CDR3 reads CASSLVKRGPDTQYF. CDR3 nucleotides: TGTGCCAGCAGCTTAGTCAAGCGGGGCCCAGATACGCAGTATTTT.

V usage is TRBV25-1 and J usage is TRBJ2-3; D uncertain. Trimming removed 3 bases at V and 6 bases at J, with 10 bases between. This CDR3 is 13 amino acids long. Germline V CDR1 and CDR2: MGHDK, SYGVNS. CDR3 nucleotide sequence: TGTGCCAGCAGTGACCCTTTTCGGGATACGCAGTATTTT. Protein sequence: CASSDPFRDTQYF.

Written as DNA, the CDR3 is TGTGCCAGCAGTGATTGGACAGGGTTCAATCAGCCCCAGCATTTT. Protein product: CASSDWTGFNQPQHF. The chain joins TRBV6-1 to TRBJ1-5, with TRBD1 matching over 8 bases. The CDR3 runs 15 residues. Germline CDR1 and CDR2: MNHNS and SASEGT. Trimming cost V 3 bases and J 3 bases; bases outside gene matches: 4.

As to this clone: The same CDR3 arises from other DNA sequences in this sample as well. The chain recombines TRBV19 with TRBJ1-5; D gene uncertain. Deletions cut 3 bases from V and 0 bases from J, with 9 bases between. This CDR3 spans 15 amino acids. The V gene's germline CDR1 is LNHDA and CDR2 SQIVND (reference sequence). The CDR3 spells CASSIEGLSNQPQHF. The CDR3 coding sequence is TGTGCCAGTAGTATTGAAGGACTTAGCAATCAGCCCCAGCATTTT. Based on the CDR3 plus reference TRBV19 and TRBJ1-5, the full variable domain is DGGITQSPKYLFRKEGQNVTLSCEQNLNHDAMYWYRQDPGQGLRLIYYSQIVNDFQKGDIAEGYSVSREKKESFPLTVTSAQKNPTAFYLCASSIEGLSNQPQHFGDGTRLSIL.

The sample holds one count of this clone. The chain recombines TRBV5-4 with TRBJ1-1; D remains ambiguous. Germline V CDR1 and CDR2: SGHNT, YYREEE (reference sequence). This CDR3 comprises 13 residues. Between the trimmed V and J ends, which lost 0 bases and 5 bases, there was a span of 8 bases. CDR3 sequence: CASSLAGETEAFF. In DNA, the CDR3 is TGTGCCAGCAGCTTGGCCGGGGAAACTGAAGCTTTCTTT.

The V and J genes are TRBV6-5 and TRBJ2-7, with a possible D match to TRBD1 (7 bases). The germline gives CDR1 MNHEY, CDR2 SVGAGI. This CDR3 region has 15 residues. V was shortened by 5 bases and J by 3 bases, with 17 bases between the two germline ends. CDR3 in amino acids: CASSRPGGLYYEQYF. The CDR3 nucleotides read TGTGCCAGCAGTCGCCCAGGGGGGCTTTACTACGAGCAGTACTTC.

The chain recombines TRBV2 with TRBJ2-3; possible D gene TRBD2, 6 bases. CDR3 length: 15 residues. The V gene lost 6 bases and the J gene lost 2 bases, with 15 bases spanning the gap. The germline CDR1 and CDR2 sequences are SNHLY and FYNNEI. CDR3 nucleotide sequence: TGTGCCAGCAGCGGGAGAGCCCAAGCCACAGATACGCAGTATTTT. Protein: CASSGRAQATDTQYF.

V and J are TRBV4-3 and TRBJ1-2; the match to TRBD1 covers 9 bases. CDR3 size: 16 residues. Losses at the gene ends were 1 base for V and 3 bases for J; bases not matched to a gene: 6. The germline V gene encodes CDR1 LGHNA and CDR2 YSLEER. Here the CDR3 reads CASSQVGTGLDYGYTF. In nucleotides, the CDR3 is TGCGCCAGCAGCCAAGTGGGGACAGGGCTGGACTATGGCTACACCTTC.